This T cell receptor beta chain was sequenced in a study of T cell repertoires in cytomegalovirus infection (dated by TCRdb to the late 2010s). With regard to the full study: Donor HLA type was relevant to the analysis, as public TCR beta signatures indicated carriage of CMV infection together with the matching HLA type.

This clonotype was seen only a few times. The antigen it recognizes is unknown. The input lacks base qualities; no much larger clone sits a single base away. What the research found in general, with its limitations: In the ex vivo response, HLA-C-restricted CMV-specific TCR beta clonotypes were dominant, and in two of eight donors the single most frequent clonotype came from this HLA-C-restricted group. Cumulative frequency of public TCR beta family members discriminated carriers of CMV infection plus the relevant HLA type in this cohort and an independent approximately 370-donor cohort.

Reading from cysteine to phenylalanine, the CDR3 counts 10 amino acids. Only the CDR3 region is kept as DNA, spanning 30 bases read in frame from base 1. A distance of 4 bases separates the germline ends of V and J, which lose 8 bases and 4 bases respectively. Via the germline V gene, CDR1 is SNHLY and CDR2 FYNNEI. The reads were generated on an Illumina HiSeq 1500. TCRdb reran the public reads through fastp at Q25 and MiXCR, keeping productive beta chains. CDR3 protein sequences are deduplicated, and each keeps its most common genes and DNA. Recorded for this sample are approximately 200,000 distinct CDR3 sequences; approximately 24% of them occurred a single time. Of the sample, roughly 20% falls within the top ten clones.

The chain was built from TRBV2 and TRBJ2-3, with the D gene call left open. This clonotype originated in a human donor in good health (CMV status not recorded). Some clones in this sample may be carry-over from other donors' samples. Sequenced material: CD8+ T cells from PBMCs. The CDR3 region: CASAADTQYF. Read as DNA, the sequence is TGTGCCAGCGCGGCAGATACGCAGTATTTT.